Below are 20 T cell receptor beta chains sequenced from a single sample in a study of blood T cell repertoires in COVID-19. The protocol was immunoSEQ multiplex PCR, while the TCRdb copy is restricted to in-frame clones and leaves out a portion. The sample consists of approximately 120,000 clones, around 80% of them appearing once. The source material was peripheral blood. The receptor set was obtained from a human donor in a cohort sampled during active or convalescent COVID-19.

The DNA of the CDR3 is TGTGCCATCAGTGAGTCGAGGGACAGATATTCCTACGAGCAGTACTTC. It is translated as CAISESRDRYSYEQYF. V gene TRBV10-3 combines with J gene TRBJ2-7, with 7 bases that match TRBD1. The CDR3 extends over 16 amino acids. CDR1 is ENHRY, CDR2 SYGVKD, per germline. V gave up 0 bases and J gave up 1 base; unmatched junction bases: 6.

J is TRBJ2-7 and V is TRBV12-3 or TRBV12-4, with a possible D match to TRBD1 (6 bases). CDR3 length: 12 residues. Trimming stripped 3 bases from V and 6 bases from J, with 9 bases between. CDR3 amino acids: CASSFGGLEQYF. The DNA for the CDR3 is TGTGCCAGCAGTTTTGGGGGCCTCGAGCAGTACTTC.

This chain connects TRBV27 to TRBJ1-5; D unclear. The CDR3 sequence is 19 residues long. Trimming pared 2 bases from V and 0 bases from J, leaving 20 bases between. Germline V CDR1 and CDR2: MNHEY, SMNVEV (reference sequence). CDR3 bases: TGTGCCAGCAGTTTACTGTATCCGGGGAAATCGAATAGCAATCAGCCCCAGCATTTT. Encoded protein: CASSLLYPGKSNSNQPQHF.

The chain couples TRBV19 to TRBJ1-2; D not resolved. The CDR3 consists of 11 residues. Trimming left V 11 bases short and J 5 bases short, with 12 bases between. Germline V gene sequence: CDR1 LNHDA, CDR2 SQIVND (reference sequence). Here the CDR3 reads CAGGGFYGYTF. The CDR3 DNA is TGTGCCGGCGGAGGATTTTATGGCTACACCTTC.

This clone was detected only once. The chain links TRBV6-5 to TRBJ2-5; tentative D call: TRBD1 (6 bases). Germline V gene lookup returns CDR1 MNHEY and CDR2 SVGAGI. The ends were cut back, 2 bases at V and 7 bases at J, with 17 bases in the middle. The CDR3 loop spans 15 amino acids. Here the CDR3 DNA reads TGTGCCAGCAGTTACCTGACAGGCACCGAAGGGACCCAGTACTTC. As protein: CASSYLTGTEGTQYF.

The rearrangement uses TRBV25-1 and TRBJ1-2; D not certain. V was pared by 3 bases and J by 7 bases, with 12 bases between. CDR3 length: 13 amino acids. From germline, CDR1 is MGHDK and CDR2 SYGVNS. The CDR3: CASSDRGPSGYTF. CDR3 nucleotide sequence: TGTGCCAGCAGTGATCGCGGTCCGAGTGGCTACACCTTC.

V gene TRBV7-2 combines with J gene TRBJ2-5; 7 nucleotides align to TRBD1. This CDR3 spans 15 amino acids. Germline V lookup: CDR1 SGHTA, CDR2 FQGNSA. Losses at the gene ends were 5 bases for V and 4 bases for J; bases not matched to a gene: 10. CDR3 DNA sequence: TGTGCCAGCAGCCAGGCCAGGACAGGTGGAGAGACCCAGTACTTC. Its protein is CASSQARTGGETQYF.

The V call is TRBV11-2, the J call TRBJ2-7, with TRBD2 identical over 15 bases. Germline trimming cut 6 bases from V and 7 bases from J; bases unmatched to any gene: 10. Germline-derived CDR1 and CDR2 are SGHAT and FQNNGV. The CDR3 runs 16 residues. The DNA for the CDR3 is TGTGCCAGCAGTGGACTAGCGGGAGGGAAACACTTAGAGCAGTACTTC. It is translated as CASSGLAGGKHLEQYF.

The chain is built from TRBV24-1 and TRBJ2-1; 13 nucleotides match TRBD2. Looked up from germline, CDR1 is KGHDR and CDR2 is SFDVKD. The CDR3 extends over 19 amino acids. J gave up 0 bases and V 4 bases, and 8 bases lay outside the gene matches. For the CDR3, the DNA is TGTGCCACCAGTGACAGACTAGCGGGAGGCCCGAGCTCCTACAATGAGCAGTTCTTC. Its translation is CATSDRLAGGPSSYNEQFF.

V usage is TRBV24-1 and J usage is TRBJ1-2; D remains unclear. The ends were cut back, 1 base at V and 4 bases at J, with 15 bases in the middle. The CDR3 length is 16 residues. Germline CDR1 KGHDR, CDR2 SFDVKD. The CDR3 loop reads CATSDFDAGGLYGYTF. CDR3 DNA: TGTGCCACCAGTGATTTTGATGCAGGCGGACTCTATGGCTACACCTTC.

The J gene is TRBJ1-2, the V gene TRBV6-1; D ambiguous. Between the trimmed V and J ends, which lost 1 base and 2 bases, there was a span of 5 bases. CDR1 and CDR2 (germline): MNHNS, SASEGT. The CDR3 is 13 residues long. The CDR3 DNA reads as TGTGCCAGCAGTGAAGGAGGCAACTATGGCTACACCTTC. Amino acids: CASSEGGNYGYTF.

J is TRBJ1-1 and V is TRBV5-4; a weak D match, TRBD1 (6 bases). This CDR3 region has 14 residues. The V gene's germline CDR1 is SGHNT and CDR2 YYREEE (reference sequence). Trimming left V 5 bases short and J 4 bases short, with 15 bases between. Here the CDR3 DNA reads TGTGCCAGCAGAACACAGGGTTCGGTCACTGAAGCTTTCTTT. Translation gives CASRTQGSVTEAFF.

In DNA form, the CDR3 reads TGTGCCAGTAGTAAGGGACTCCTTTACTACGAGCAGTACTTC. It codes for CASSKGLLYYEQYF. V is TRBV19 and J is TRBJ2-7, with a tentative D call TRBD2 (6 bases). The CDR3 covers 14 residues. V lost 4 bases, J lost 3 bases, and 13 bases lay in between. Per the germline V gene, CDR1 is LNHDA and CDR2 is SQIVND (reference sequence).

This chain uses TRBV28 with TRBJ1-1; D perhaps matches TRBD1 (6 bases). Germline V gives CDR1 MDHEN, CDR2 SYDVKM. The CDR3 is 14 amino acids. The V end lost 6 bases, the J end lost 0 bases, and 11 bases lay between the germline ends. CDR3 DNA: TGTGCCAGCAGCCTGACAGGCTTGAACACTGAAGCTTTCTTT. This encodes CASSLTGLNTEAFF.

In its sample, this clone was seen once. J is TRBJ2-3 and V is TRBV2; TRBD1 matches 10 bases. Germline lookup yields CDR1 SNHLY and CDR2 FYNNEI. The CDR3 has 15 amino acids. Trimming took 7 bases from V and 1 from J; bases not matched to a gene: 5. CDR3 in amino acids: CASTRDRGGTDTQYF. The CDR3 nucleotides read TGTGCCAGCACGCGGGACAGGGGTGGCACAGATACGCAGTATTTT.

The chain uses TRBV28 and TRBJ2-2; 8 bases match TRBD2. CDR1 is MDHEN, CDR2 SYDVKM, per germline. The CDR3 consists of 15 residues. The J segment lost 3 bases and the V segment lost 5 bases, leaving 5 bases of the junction unmatched. The CDR3 is CASSPRGGDTGELFF. CDR3 in DNA: TGTGCCAGCAGTCCCCGGGGGGGCGACACCGGGGAGCTGTTTTTT.

V and J are TRBV7-9 and TRBJ2-7; 8 nucleotides agree with TRBD2. This CDR3 region has 16 residues. The ends lost 5 bases at V and 6 bases at J; junction bases unmatched: 15. Germline V CDR1 and CDR2: SEHNR, FQNEAQ (reference sequence). CDR3 DNA: TGTGCCAGCAGCCCAAATCCCGCGGGGGGTTTGGGCGAGCAGTACTTC. Translated: CASSPNPAGGLGEQYF.

This clone showed up just a few times. The chain combines TRBV11-2 with TRBJ2-3, with D maybe TRBD2 (6 bases). The CDR3 runs 15 residues. V dropped 0 bases and J dropped 1 base, with 8 bases sitting between them. CDR1 is SGHAT, CDR2 FQNNGV, per germline. The CDR3 DNA sequence: TGTGCCAGCAGCTTAGAGGGGGGTGGCACAGATACGCAGTATTTT. Translated, it gives CASSLEGGGTDTQYF.

This clone was detected once. The J gene is TRBJ1-5, the V gene TRBV11-3; D uncertain. V shed 5 bases and J shed 3 bases, with 23 bases lying between them. There are 18 residues in the CDR3. The germline V gene has CDR1 SGHNT and CDR2 YENEEA. The CDR3 DNA follows: TGTGCCAGCAGCCCCCATTTGTTCGGGTTGAGTGACAATCAGCCCCAGCATTTT. Protein product: CASSPHLFGLSDNQPQHF.

V and J are TRBV4-2 and TRBJ1-3, with D perhaps matching TRBD1 (6 bases). This CDR3 is built from 16 residues. Per the germline V gene, CDR1 is LGHNA and CDR2 is YNFKEQ. The ends were cut back, 4 bases at V and 0 bases at J, with 13 bases in the middle. The CDR3 bases are TGTGCCAGCAGCCGAGCAACAGGGAGCTCTGGAAACACCATATATTTT. Its translation: CASSRATGSSGNTIYF.